What follows are 20 T cell receptor beta chains derived from one specimen sequenced in a study of identical twins' blood T cells. TCRdb fed the 5' RACE reads into MiXCR, producing one record per CDR3 protein. The sample lists a few hundred thousand distinct CDR3 sequences, more than 25% occurring once. The sample taken for sequencing was PBMCs. All receptors come from a woman aged 18-49 years in good health.

The rearrangement links TRBV29-1 to TRBJ1-1, with D unresolved. Trimming removed 5 bases from V and 10 bases from J, with 11 bases in between. Per the germline V gene, CDR1 is SQVTM and CDR2 is ANQGSEA. The length of the CDR3 is 10 residues. The chain's CDR3 is CSVSLPTAFF. CDR3 DNA sequence: TGCAGCGTTTCCCTGCCCACAGCTTTCTTT. The complete variable domain, with remaining parts taken from reference TRBV29-1 and TRBJ1-1, reads SAVISQKPSRDICQRGTSLTIQCQVDSQVTMMFWYRQQPGQSLTLIATANQGSEATYESGFVIDKFPISRPNLTFSTLTVSNMSPEDSSIYLCSVSLPTAFFGQGTRLTVV.

CDR3 sequence reads: CASSHYQETQYF. DNA of the CDR3: TGTGCCAGCTCCCACTACCAAGAGACCCAGTACTTC. The chain has TRBV14 and TRBJ2-5, with D unresolved. There are 12 residues in the CDR3. V was pared by 8 bases and J by 0 bases, with 7 bases between. Per the germline V gene, CDR1 is SGHDN and CDR2 is FVKESK.

There are a few counts of this clonotype. The CDR3 reads CATSKWRQLNEKLFF. The CDR3 DNA sequence: TGTGCCACCAGCAAATGGCGGCAGCTAAATGAAAAACTGTTTTTT. The chain joins TRBV15 to TRBJ1-4; D remains ambiguous. Trimming took 4 bases from V and 5 from J, leaving 14 bases between them. The CDR3 spans 15 residues. The germline V gene encodes CDR1 LNHNV and CDR2 YYDKDF (reference sequence).

This clonotype occurred a few times. The chain links TRBV7-2 to TRBJ2-3; D gene ambiguous. V was clipped by 4 bases and J by 1 base, with 9 bases between them. Germline V gives CDR1 SGHTA, CDR2 FQGNSA. The CDR3 has 14 amino acids. The CDR3 is CASSSSFGTDTQYF. The CDR3 DNA sequence: TGTGCCAGCAGCTCATCTTTCGGCACAGATACGCAGTATTTT.

Concerning this clonotype: Compared with germline, one end of the junction differs, possibly owing to a read error. The genes are TRBV12-3 or TRBV12-4 and TRBJ1-2; weak D call: TRBD1 (5 bases). The CDR3 is 13 residues long. CDR3 in DNA: TGTGCCGGCAGTCCTGACAGAATCTATGGCTACACCTTC. Its translation: CAGSPDRIYGYTF.

V and J are TRBV7-9 and TRBJ1-2, with D possibly TRBD1 on 5 matching bases. In germline, CDR1 is SEHNR, CDR2 FQNEAQ (reference sequence). The CDR3 runs 15 residues. With 4 bases removed from V and 7 bases from J, the gap between germline ends came to 19 bases. The CDR3: CASSWGPDRTCGYTF. CDR3 coding DNA: TGTGCCAGCAGCTGGGGTCCCGACAGAACATGTGGCTACACCTTC.

The gene calls are TRBV27 and TRBJ1-6, with no clear D. Per germline, CDR1 MNHEY and CDR2 SMNVEV (reference sequence). The CDR3 runs to 12 residues. Trimming shortened V by 4 bases and J by 7 bases, and 5 bases separated the two germline ends. The CDR3 DNA reads TGTGCCAGCAGTTACGCCAATTCACCCCTCCACTTT. It is translated as CASSYANSPLHF.

The chain has TRBV4-1 and TRBJ1-2; D gene uncertain. From germline, CDR1 is MGHRA and CDR2 YSYEKL. Trimming stripped 0 bases from V and 4 bases from J, with 6 bases between. The CDR3 contains 13 residues. The CDR3 DNA follows: TGCGCCAGCAGCCAAGAGATGACCTATGGCTACACCTTC. Translated, it gives CASSQEMTYGYTF.

In its sample, this clonotype was seen many times. DNA of the CDR3: TGTGCCAGCAGTAACCTCGCGAGGGCGAATTCACCCCTCCACTTT. It encodes CASSNLARANSPLHF. This chain links TRBV6-6 with TRBJ1-6, with D hard to call. Germline CDR1 reads MNHNY; CDR2 reads SVGAGI (reference sequence). The V end was cut by 5 bases, the J end by 7 bases, with 15 bases between. There are 15 residues in the CDR3.

The J gene is TRBJ1-5, the V gene TRBV6-1, with D perhaps TRBD1 (6 bases). V was cut by 6 bases and J by 4 bases, with 19 bases left in between. CDR3 length: 16 residues. Germline V gives CDR1 MNHNS, CDR2 SASEGT. This CDR3 reads CASRALGGLGNQPQHF. CDR3 in DNA: TGTGCCAGCAGAGCCCTTGGGGGGCTGGGAAATCAGCCCCAGCATTTT.

The gene calls are TRBV6-6 and TRBJ2-3; TRBD2 matches 9 bases. V trimming: 5 bases; J trimming: 2 bases; junction bases outside the gene matches: 5. CDR1 and CDR2 from the germline V gene are MNHNY and SVGAGI (reference sequence). The CDR3 length is 15 residues. Here the CDR3 DNA reads TGTGCCAGCAGTAAGGGACTAGCCGACACAGATACGCAGTATTTT. Its protein product is CASSKGLADTDTQYF.

This clonotype was seen ten or more times. The chain is built from TRBV18 and TRBJ2-7; D unclear. CDR3 length: 13 residues. Germline V gives CDR1 KGHSH, CDR2 LQKENI. V lost 2 bases and J 5 bases, leaving 10 bases between the germline ends. The CDR3 protein is CASSPWNSDEQYF. CDR3 nucleotide sequence: TGTGCCAGCTCACCATGGAATTCTGACGAGCAGTACTTC. The variable domain in full, with the rest retrieved from reference TRBV18 and TRBJ2-7, is NAGVMQNPRHLVRRRGQEARLRCSPMKGHSHVYWYRQLPEEGLKFMVYLQKENIIDESGMPKERFSAEFPKEGPSILRIQQVVRGDSAAYFCASSPWNSDEQYFGPGTRLTVT.

This clonotype was picked up a small number of times. The chain links TRBV30 to TRBJ2-4; possible D gene TRBD2, 6 bases. The CDR3 covers 19 residues. V lost 6 bases and J lost 0, with 27 bases in between. In germline, CDR1 is GTSNPN, CDR2 SVGIG (reference sequence). The CDR3 here is CACSVSFRHGGLAKNIQYF. The CDR3 DNA reads TGTGCCTGCTCGGTTAGCTTCCGTCATGGGGGACTAGCCAAAAACATTCAGTACTTC.

This clonotype was counted many times. The CDR3 nucleotides are TGTGCCAGCAGCTTAGATAGGCTAGCGGGAGTTAGCGAGCAGTACTTC. Amino acids: CASSLDRLAGVSEQYF. This chain uses TRBV11-2 with TRBJ2-7, with 10 bases fitting TRBD2. V lost 0 bases, J lost 6 bases, and 8 bases stayed unmatched. This CDR3 is 16 amino acids long. Germline CDR1 reads SGHAT; CDR2 reads FQNNGV.

The chain carries TRBV7-8 and TRBJ1-2, with 7 bases fitting TRBD1. After removal of 2 bases from V and 6 bases from J, the junction contained 6 bases not matched to a gene. Germline CDR1 SGHVS, CDR2 FQNEAQ. This CDR3 is 14 amino acids long. CDR3 bases: TGTGCCAGCAGCTTACGTGGGACAGAAGATGGCTACACCTTC. This translates into CASSLRGTEDGYTF.

V and J are TRBV6-1 and TRBJ1-2; D is uncertain. The CDR3 extends over 12 amino acids. CDR1 is MNHNS and CDR2 is SASEGT in the germline V gene. The V end lost 5 bases, the J end lost 5 bases, and 9 bases lay between the germline ends. Here the CDR3 reads CASSRAIYGYTF. CDR3 coding DNA: TGTGCCAGCAGTAGGGCGATTTATGGCTACACCTTC.

Concerning this clonotype itself: At one end the junction does not follow the germline gene, possibly because of a read error. The chain joins TRBV20-1 to TRBJ2-3; D is possibly TRBD2 (5 bases). From germline, CDR1 is DFQATT and CDR2 SNEGSKA (reference sequence). This CDR3 region has 15 residues. The CDR3 region is CSAKGGPSSIDTQYF. CDR3 DNA sequence: TGCAGTGCTAAAGGAGGCCCCTCAAGCATAGATACGCAGTATTTT.

The chain employs TRBV6-2 or TRBV6-3 and TRBJ2-7, with 9 positions matching TRBD2. The germline gives CDR1 MNHEY, CDR2 SVGEGT. Trimming cost V 6 bases and J 5 bases; bases outside gene matches: 11. This CDR3 contains 15 residues. CDR3 protein: CASRNLSGRTHEQYF. The DNA for the CDR3 is TGTGCCAGCAGAAACCTTAGCGGGAGAACTCACGAGCAGTACTTC.

V is TRBV29-1 and J is TRBJ2-7; TRBD1 matches at 10 bases. Germline lookup yields CDR1 SQVTM and CDR2 ANQGSEA. This CDR3 has 12 residues. V shed 7 bases, J shed 5 bases, and the junction held 5 bases outside the gene matches. In nucleotides, the CDR3 is TGCAGCGGGCGGGACAGGGGAAACGAGCAGTACTTC. Translation gives CSGRDRGNEQYF.

The chain has TRBV13 and TRBJ2-1; the match to TRBD2 covers 10 bases. The ends lost 5 bases at V and 5 bases at J; junction bases unmatched: 6. Germline assignment: CDR1 PRHDT and CDR2 FYEKMQ (reference sequence). The length of the CDR3 is 15 residues. The DNA for the CDR3 is TGTGCCAGCAGCCATTTGGGACTAGCGAACAATGAGCAGTTCTTC. Its protein product is CASSHLGLANNEQFF.